This T cell receptor beta chain emerged from a study of metastatic and nonmetastatic thyroid tumors. TCRdb ran MiXCR on the PCR reads. The sample lists some 30,000 clones, around 33% occurring once. Every patient underwent thyroid surgery untreated. The germline V gene encodes CDR1 MDHEN and CDR2 SYDVKM. The CDR3 spans 15 residues. The ends lost 6 bases at V and 7 bases at J; junction bases unmatched: 11. As regards this clone: At the DNA level, this CDR3 is encoded by other sequences in the same sample as well.

The V and J genes are TRBV28 and TRBJ2-1, with TRBD2 matching 8 bases. This clonotype was sampled from a female donor with papillary thyroid cancer or a benign thyroid nodule (not recorded which). Some clones in this sample may be carry-over from other donors' samples. The sample consisted of tumor tissue. This CDR3 is CASRPLTGGGNEQFF. The CDR3 DNA reads as TGTGCCAGCAGGCCCCTGACGGGAGGGGGTAATGAGCAGTTCTTC. The whole variable domain, remainder taken from reference TRBV28 and TRBJ2-1, is DVKVTQSSRYLVKRTGEKVFLECVQDMDHENMFWYRQDPGLGLRLIYFSYDVKMKEKGDIPEGYSVSREKKERFSLILESASTNQTSMYLCASRPLTGGGNEQFFGPGTRLTVL.